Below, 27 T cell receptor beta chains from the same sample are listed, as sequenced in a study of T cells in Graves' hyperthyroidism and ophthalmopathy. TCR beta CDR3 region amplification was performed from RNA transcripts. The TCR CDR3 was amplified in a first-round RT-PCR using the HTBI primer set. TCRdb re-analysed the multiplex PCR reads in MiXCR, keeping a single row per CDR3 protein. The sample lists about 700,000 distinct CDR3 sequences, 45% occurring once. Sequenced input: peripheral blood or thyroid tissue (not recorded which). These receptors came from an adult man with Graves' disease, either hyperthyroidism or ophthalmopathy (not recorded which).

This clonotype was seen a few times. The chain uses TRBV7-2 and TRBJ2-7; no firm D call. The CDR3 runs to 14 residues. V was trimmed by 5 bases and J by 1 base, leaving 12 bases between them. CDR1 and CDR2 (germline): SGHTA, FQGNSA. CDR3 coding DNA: TGTGCCAGCAGCCCCCTTCGGAGTTCCTACGAGCAGTACTTC. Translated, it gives CASSPLRSSYEQYF.

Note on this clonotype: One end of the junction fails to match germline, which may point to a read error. The CDR3 DNA reads as TGCGCCAGCAGCTCGCCGACAGGATTGGGAAACACCATATATTTT. This translates into CASSSPTGLGNTIYF. The chain has TRBV7-2 and TRBJ1-3; D may be TRBD1 (6 bases). The V gene's germline CDR1 is SGHTA and CDR2 FQGNSA. The CDR3 loop spans 15 amino acids.

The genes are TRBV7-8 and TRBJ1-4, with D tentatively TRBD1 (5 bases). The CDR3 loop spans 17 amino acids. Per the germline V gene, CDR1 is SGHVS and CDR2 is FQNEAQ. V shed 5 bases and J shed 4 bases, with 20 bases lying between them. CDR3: CASSLGTAPIRNEKLFF. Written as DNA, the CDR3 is TGTGCCAGCAGCCTAGGGACGGCCCCGATTCGTAATGAAAAACTGTTTTTT.

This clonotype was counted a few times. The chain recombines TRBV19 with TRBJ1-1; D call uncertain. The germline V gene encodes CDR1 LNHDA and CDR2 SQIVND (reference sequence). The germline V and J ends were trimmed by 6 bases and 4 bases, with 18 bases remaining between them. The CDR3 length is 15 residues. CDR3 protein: CASSSTMSLLTEAFF. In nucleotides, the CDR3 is TGTGCCAGTAGCTCGACAATGAGTCTTCTCACTGAAGCTTTCTTT.

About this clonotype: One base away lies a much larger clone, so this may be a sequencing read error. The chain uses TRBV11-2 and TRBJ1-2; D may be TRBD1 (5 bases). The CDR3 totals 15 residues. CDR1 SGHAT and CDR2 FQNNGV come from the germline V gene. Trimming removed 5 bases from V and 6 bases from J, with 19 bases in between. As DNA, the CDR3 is TGTGCCAGCAGCATAGGGAATTGGGGGGACGATGGCTACACCTTC. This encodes CASSIGNWGDDGYTF.

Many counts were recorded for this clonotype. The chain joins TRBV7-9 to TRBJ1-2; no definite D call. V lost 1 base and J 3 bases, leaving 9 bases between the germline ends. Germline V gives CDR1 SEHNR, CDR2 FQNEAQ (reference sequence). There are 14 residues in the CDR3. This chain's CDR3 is CASSLDPVHYGYTF. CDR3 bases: TGTGCCAGCAGCTTAGACCCTGTGCACTATGGCTACACCTTC.

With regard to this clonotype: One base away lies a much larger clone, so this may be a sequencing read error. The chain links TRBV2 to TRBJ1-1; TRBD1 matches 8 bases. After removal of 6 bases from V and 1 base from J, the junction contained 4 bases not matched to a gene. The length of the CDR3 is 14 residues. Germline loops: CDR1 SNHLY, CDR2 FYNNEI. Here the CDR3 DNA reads TGTGCCAGCAGCTCGGACAGGGCGAACACTGAAGCTTTCTTT. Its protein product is CASSSDRANTEAFF.

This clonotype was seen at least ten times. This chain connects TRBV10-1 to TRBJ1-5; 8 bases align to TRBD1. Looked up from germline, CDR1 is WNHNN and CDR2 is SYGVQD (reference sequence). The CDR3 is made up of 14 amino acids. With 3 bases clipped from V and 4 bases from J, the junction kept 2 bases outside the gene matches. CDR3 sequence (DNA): TGCGCCAGCAGTGACCGGACAGGGAATCAGCCCCAGCATTTT. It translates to CASSDRTGNQPQHF.

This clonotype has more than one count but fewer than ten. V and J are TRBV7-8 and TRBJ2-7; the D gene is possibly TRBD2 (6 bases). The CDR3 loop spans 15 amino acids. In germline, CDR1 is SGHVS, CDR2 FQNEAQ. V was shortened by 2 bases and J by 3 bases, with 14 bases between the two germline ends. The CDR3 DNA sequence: TGTGCCAGCAGCTTATTTTCGGGAGCGAGCTACGAGCAGTACTTC. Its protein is CASSLFSGASYEQYF.

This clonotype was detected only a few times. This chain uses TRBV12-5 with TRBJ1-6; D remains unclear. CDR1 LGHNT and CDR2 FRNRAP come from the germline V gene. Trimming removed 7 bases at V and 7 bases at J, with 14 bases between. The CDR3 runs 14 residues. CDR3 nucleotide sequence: TGTGCTAGTGCCCTGACCGGGCCAAATTCACCCCTCCACTTT. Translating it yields CASALTGPNSPLHF.

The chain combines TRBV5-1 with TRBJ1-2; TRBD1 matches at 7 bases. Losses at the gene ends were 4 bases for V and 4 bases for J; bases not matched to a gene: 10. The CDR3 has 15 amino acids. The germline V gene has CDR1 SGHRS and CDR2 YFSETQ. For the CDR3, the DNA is TGCGCCAGCAGCACCGGAGGGGGCGCAACCTATGGCTACACCTTC. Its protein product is CASSTGGGATYGYTF.

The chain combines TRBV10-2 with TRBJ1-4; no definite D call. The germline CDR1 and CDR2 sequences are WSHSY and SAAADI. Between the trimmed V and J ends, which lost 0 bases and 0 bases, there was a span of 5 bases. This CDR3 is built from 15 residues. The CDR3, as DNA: TGCGCCAGCAGTGAGTCGGAGGCAACTAATGAAAAACTGTTTTTT. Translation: CASSESEATNEKLFF.

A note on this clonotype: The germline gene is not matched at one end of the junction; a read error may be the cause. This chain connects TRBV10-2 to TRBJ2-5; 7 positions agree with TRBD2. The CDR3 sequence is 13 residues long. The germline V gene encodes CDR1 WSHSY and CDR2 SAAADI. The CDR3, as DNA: TGCGCCAGCAGTCGGGGGGTGCAAGAGACCCGGTACTTC. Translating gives CASSRGVQETRYF.

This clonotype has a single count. The CDR3: CASSFGDRMNTEAFF. CDR3 sequence (DNA): TGTGCCAGCAGCTTTGGGGACCGAATGAACACTGAAGCTTTCTTT. This sequence joins TRBV5-6 and TRBJ1-1; possible D gene TRBD1, 5 bases. The CDR3 runs 15 residues. V was trimmed by 2 bases and J by 0 bases, leaving 11 bases between them. CDR1 is SGHDT and CDR2 is YYEEEE in the germline V gene.

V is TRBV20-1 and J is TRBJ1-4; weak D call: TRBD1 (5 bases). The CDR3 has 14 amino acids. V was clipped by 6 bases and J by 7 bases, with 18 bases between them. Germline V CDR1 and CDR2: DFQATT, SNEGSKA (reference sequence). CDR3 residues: CSAIDSRGIEKLFF. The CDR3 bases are TGCAGTGCCATTGACAGCCGGGGCATTGAAAAACTGTTTTTT.

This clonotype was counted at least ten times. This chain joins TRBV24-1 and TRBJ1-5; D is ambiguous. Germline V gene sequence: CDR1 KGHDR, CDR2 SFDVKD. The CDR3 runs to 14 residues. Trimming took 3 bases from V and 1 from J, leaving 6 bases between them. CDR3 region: CATSDGRSNQPQHF. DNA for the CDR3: TGTGCCACCAGTGATGGGCGGAGCAATCAGCCCCAGCATTTT.

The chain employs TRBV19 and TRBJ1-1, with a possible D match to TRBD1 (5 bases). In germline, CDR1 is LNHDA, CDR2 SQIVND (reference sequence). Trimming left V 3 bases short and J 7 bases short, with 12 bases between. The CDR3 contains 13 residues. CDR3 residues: CASSMEGALEAFF. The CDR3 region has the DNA TGTGCCAGTAGTATGGAAGGGGCCCTTGAAGCTTTCTTT. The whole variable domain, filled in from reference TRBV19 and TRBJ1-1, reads DGGITQSPKYLFRKEGQNVTLSCEQNLNHDAMYWYRQDPGQGLRLIYYSQIVNDFQKGDIAEGYSVSREKKESFPLTVTSAQKNPTAFYLCASSMEGALEAFFGQGTRLTVV.

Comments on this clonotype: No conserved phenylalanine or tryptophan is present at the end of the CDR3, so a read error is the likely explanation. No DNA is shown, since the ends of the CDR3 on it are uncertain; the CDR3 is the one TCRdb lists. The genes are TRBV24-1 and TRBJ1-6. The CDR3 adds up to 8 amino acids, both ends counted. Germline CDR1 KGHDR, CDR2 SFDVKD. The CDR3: CATRTNRE.

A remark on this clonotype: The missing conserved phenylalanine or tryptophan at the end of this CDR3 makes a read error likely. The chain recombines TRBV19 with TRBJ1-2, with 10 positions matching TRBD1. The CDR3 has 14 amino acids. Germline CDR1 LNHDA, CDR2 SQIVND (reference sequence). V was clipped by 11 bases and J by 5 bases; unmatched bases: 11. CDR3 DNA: TGTGCCTGGGGGGGACAGGGGTATTCATATGGCTACACCCTC. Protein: CAWGGQGYSYGYTL.

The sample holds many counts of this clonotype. As DNA, the CDR3 is TGTGCCAGCAGCTTAGGCATGGACAGGGTTGGCTACACCTTC. It translates to CASSLGMDRVGYTF. The J gene is TRBJ1-2, the V gene TRBV7-9; 8 nucleotides match TRBD1. The junction had 5 bases not matched to a gene; V was cut back by 1 base and J by 7 bases. The V gene's germline CDR1 is SEHNR and CDR2 FQNEAQ (reference sequence). CDR3 size: 14 residues. Full variable domain (missing parts from reference TRBV7-9 and TRBJ1-2): DTGVSQNPRHKITKRGQNVTFRCDPISEHNRLYWYRQTLGQGPEFLTYFQNEAQLEKSRLLSDRFSAERPKGSFSTLEIQRTEQGDSAMYLCASSLGMDRVGYTFGSGTRLTVV.

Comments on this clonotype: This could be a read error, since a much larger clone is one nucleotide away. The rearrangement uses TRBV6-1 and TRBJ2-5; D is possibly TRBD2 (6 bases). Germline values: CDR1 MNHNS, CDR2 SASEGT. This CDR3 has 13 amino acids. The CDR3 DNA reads TGTGCCAGCGGGGAGGACGGGCAAGAGACCCAGCACTTC. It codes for CASGEDGQETQHF.

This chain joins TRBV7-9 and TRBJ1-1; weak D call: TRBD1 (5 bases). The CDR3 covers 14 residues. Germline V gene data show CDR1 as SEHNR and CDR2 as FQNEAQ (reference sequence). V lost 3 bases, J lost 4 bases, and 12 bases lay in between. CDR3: CASSFTGRGTEAFF. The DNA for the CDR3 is TGTGCCAGCAGCTTTACAGGACGGGGCACTGAAGCTTTCTTT.

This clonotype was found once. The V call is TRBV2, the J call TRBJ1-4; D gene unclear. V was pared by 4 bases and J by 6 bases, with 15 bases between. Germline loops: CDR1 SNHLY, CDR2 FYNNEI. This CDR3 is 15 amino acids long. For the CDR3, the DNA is TGTGCCAGCAGTGTAACGGGGATTATGGATGAAAAACTGTTTTTT. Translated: CASSVTGIMDEKLFF.

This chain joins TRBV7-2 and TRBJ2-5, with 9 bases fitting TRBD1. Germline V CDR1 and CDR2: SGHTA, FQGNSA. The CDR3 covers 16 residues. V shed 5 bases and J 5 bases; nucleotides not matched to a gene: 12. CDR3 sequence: CASSTTGGQGDETQYF. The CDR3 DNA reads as TGTGCCAGCAGCACGACCGGGGGACAGGGAGACGAGACCCAGTACTTC. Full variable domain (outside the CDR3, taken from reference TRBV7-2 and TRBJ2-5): GAGVSQSPSNKVTEKGKDVELRCDPISGHTALYWYRQSLGQGLEFLIYFQGNSAPDKSGLPSDRFSAERTGGSVSTLTIQRTQQEDSAVYLCASSTTGGQGDETQYFGPGTRLLVL.

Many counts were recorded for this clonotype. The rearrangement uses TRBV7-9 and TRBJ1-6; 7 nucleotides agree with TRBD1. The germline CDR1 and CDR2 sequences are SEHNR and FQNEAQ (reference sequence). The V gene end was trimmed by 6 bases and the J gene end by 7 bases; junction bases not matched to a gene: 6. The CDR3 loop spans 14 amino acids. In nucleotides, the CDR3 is TGTGCCAGCAGTCGGACAGGAAGGAATTCACCCCTCCACTTT. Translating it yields CASSRTGRNSPLHF.

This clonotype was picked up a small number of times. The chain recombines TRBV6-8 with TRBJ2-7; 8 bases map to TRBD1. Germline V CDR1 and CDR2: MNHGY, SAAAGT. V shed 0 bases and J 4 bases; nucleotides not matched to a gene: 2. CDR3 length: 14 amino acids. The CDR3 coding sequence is TGTGCCAGCAGTTACTCGACAGGGGATTACGAGCAGTACTTC. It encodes CASSYSTGDYEQYF.

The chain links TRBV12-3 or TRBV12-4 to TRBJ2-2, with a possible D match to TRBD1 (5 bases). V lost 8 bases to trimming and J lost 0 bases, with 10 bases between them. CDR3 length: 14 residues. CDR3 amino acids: CASDGQSNTGELFF. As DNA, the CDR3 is TGTGCCAGCGACGGACAATCGAACACCGGGGAGCTGTTTTTT.